The 3 T cell receptor beta chains given below trace back to one sample, sequenced in a study of blood T cell repertoires in COVID-19. Generated by immunoSEQ multiplex PCR, the TCRdb table keeps only in-frame clones and is missing some. The repertoire includes about 210,000 clones, approximately 90% of them detected once, and about 1.3% sits in the top ten. The source material was peripheral blood. The origin of the receptors is a man aged 25 to 45 with acute or convalescent COVID-19.

The V gene is TRBV28, the J gene TRBJ1-1; D is unresolved. This CDR3 region has 17 residues. Trimming pared 2 bases from V and 1 base from J, leaving 17 bases between. The germline V gene encodes CDR1 MDHEN and CDR2 SYDVKM. CDR3 coding DNA: TGTGCCAGCAGTTTACTTGGGTTCGGGTTAGGGAACACTGAAGCTTTCTTT. This codes for CASSLLGFGLGNTEAFF.

This clone was counted a single time. The J gene is TRBJ1-5, the V gene TRBV10-2; the D gene is possibly TRBD1 (6 bases). Germline CDR1 and CDR2: WSHSY and SAAADI. With 4 bases removed from V and 1 base from J, the gap between germline ends came to 11 bases. The CDR3 length is 15 residues. The CDR3 reads CASSGGQISNQPQHF. The CDR3 nucleotides are TGCGCCAGCAGTGGGGGGCAGATAAGCAATCAGCCCCAGCATTTT.

This chain connects TRBV5-5 to TRBJ2-7; tentative D call: TRBD1 (5 bases). The CDR3 totals 12 residues. From germline, CDR1 is SGHKS and CDR2 YYEKEE (reference sequence). V was pared by 4 bases and J by 5 bases, with 10 bases between. CDR3 sequence (DNA): TGTGCCAGCAGCCCCAGGGTCCACGAGCAGTACTTC. The encoded protein is CASSPRVHEQYF.